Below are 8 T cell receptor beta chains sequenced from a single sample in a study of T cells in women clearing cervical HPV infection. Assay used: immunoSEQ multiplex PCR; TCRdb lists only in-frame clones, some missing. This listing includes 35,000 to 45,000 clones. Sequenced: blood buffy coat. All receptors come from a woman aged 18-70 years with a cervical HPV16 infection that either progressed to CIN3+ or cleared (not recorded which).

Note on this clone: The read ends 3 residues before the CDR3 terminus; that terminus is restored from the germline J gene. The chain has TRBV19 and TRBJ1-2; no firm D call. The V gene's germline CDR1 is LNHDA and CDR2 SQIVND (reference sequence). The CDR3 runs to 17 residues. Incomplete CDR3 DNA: TGTGCCAGTAGTAAGATAGGGTTAGCGGGAGTTGGAGATACC. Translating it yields CASSKIGLAGVGDT. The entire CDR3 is CASSKIGLAGVGDTYTF.

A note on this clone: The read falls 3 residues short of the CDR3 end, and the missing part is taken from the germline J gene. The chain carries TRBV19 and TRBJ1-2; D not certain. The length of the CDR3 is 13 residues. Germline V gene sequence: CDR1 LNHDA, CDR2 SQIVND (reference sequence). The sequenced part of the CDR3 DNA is TGTGCCAGTAGACTAGCGGCCAACAATGAC. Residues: CASRLAANND. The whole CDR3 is CASRLAANNDYTF.

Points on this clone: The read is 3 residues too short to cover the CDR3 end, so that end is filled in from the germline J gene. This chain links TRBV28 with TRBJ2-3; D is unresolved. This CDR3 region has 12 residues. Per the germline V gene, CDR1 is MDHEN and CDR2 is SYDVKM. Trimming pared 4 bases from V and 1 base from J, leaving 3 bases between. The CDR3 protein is CASSSGTDTQYF. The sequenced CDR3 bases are TGTGCCAGCAGTTCCGGCACAGATACG.

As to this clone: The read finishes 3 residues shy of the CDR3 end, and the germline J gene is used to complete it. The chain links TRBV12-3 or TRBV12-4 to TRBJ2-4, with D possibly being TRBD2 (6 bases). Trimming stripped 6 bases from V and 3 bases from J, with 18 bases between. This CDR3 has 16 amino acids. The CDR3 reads CASSLGVGGGKNIQYF. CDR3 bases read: TGTGCCAGCAGCCTAGGGGTGGGGGGTGGCAAAAACATT.

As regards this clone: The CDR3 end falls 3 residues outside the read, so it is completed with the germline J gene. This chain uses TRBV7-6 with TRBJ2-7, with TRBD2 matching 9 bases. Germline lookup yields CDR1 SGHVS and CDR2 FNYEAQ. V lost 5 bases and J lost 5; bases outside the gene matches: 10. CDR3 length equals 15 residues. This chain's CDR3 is CASSTGTSQRDEQYF. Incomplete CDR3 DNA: TGTGCCAGCAGCACAGGGACTAGCCAACGCGACGAG.

Partial CDR3 DNA: TGTGCCAGCAGTCGGGACAGCGCGGGAACTGAA. Amino acid sequence: CASSRDSAGTE. In full, the CDR3 reads CASSRDSAGTEAFF. The J gene is TRBJ1-1, the V gene TRBV2; 7 bases map to TRBD1. The CDR3 end falls 3 residues outside the read, so it is completed with the germline J gene. Losses at the gene ends were 5 bases for V and 5 bases for J; bases not matched to a gene: 8. Germline V gene lookup returns CDR1 SNHLY and CDR2 FYNNEI. The CDR3 is 14 amino acids.

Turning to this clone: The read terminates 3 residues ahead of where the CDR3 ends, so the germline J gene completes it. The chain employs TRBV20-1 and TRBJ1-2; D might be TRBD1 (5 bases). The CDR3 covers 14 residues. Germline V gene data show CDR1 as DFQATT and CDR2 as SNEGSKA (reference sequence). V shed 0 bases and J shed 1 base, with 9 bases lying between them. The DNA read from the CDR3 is TGCAGTGCTAGAGACAGGGTGGGTAACTATGGC. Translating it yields CSARDRVGNYG. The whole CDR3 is CSARDRVGNYGYTF.

The CDR3: CASRRQGAGNTIYF. The CDR3 DNA, read in part, is TGTGCCAGCAGACGACAGGGGGCTGGAAACACC. The chain is built from TRBV14 and TRBJ1-3, with TRBD1 matching 9 bases. The sequenced fragment ends 3 residues before the CDR3 boundary, so the rest is inferred from the germline J gene. The CDR3 is made up of 14 amino acids. The V gene end was trimmed by 6 bases and the J gene end by 2 bases; junction bases not matched to a gene: 2. CDR1 is SGHDN, CDR2 FVKESK, per germline. Together with reference TRBV14 and TRBJ1-3, the CDR3 gives the full variable domain: EAGVTQFPSHSVIEKGQTVTLRCDPISGHDNLYWYRRVMGKEIKFLLHFVKESKQDESGMPNNRFLAERTGGTYSTLKVQPAELEDSGVYFCASRRQGAGNTIYFGEGSWLTVV.